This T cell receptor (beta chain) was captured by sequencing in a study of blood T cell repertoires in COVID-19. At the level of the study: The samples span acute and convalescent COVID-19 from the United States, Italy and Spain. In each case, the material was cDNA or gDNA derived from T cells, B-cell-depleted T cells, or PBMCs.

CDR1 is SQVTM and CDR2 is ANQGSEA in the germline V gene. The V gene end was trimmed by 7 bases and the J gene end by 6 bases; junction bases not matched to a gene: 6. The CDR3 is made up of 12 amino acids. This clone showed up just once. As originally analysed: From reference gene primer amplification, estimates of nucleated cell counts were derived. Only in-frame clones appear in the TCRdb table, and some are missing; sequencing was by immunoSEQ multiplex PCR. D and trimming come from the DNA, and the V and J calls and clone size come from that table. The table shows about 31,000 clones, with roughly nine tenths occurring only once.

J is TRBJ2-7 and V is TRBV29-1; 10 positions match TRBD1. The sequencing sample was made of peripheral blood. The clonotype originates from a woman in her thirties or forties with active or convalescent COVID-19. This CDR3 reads CSGTGGGSEQYF. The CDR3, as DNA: TGCAGCGGGACAGGGGGTGGGAGCGAGCAGTACTTC.